This T cell receptor beta chain emerged from a study of T cells after yellow fever vaccination (dated by TCRdb to about 2019). Study-level background: The SMART-Seq v4 Ultra Low Input RNA kit was used to prepare libraries from fractions with low cell numbers. Blood samples were taken at several timepoints before and after primary and secondary immunization, and bulk PBMC replicates and cell subsets were isolated. The cohort comprised two healthy male donors, one aged 18 to 29 and one aged 30 to 40 years. To follow T-cell clones before and after primary and booster YFV17D yellow fever vaccination, bulk TCR alpha and beta repertoires were sequenced over time. What the study reported, not specific to this receptor: Because the study included only a couple of donors, the extent to which the findings can be generalized is limited. Compared with the primary T-cell response, the secondary T-cell response was faster but weaker, reaching its peak on day 5 rather than on day 15. Most clones expanded after primary vaccination were re-detected after the booster (around 96% of CD4 and 80% to 90% of CD8), suggesting broad memory maintenance. A small fraction of clonotypes appeared in both the CD4 and CD8 compartments, likely as a result of convergent recombination. Because abundant contaminating clonotypes from the bulk population could be contained in FACS-sorted repertoires, computational filtering was required.

The treatment or condition label of this sample denotes: live attenuated yellow fever vaccine strain. PBMCs were isolated from peripheral blood using a standard Ficoll-Paque protocol. Dynabeads CD4 and CD8 positive selection kits were used to isolate CD4 and CD8 T-cell fractions. TriZol was used to extract RNA from bulk PBMCs, from CD4 and CD8 fractions, and from dextramer-positive and dextramer-negative fractions. The table lists this clonotype with many counts. Its binding antigen is unknown. No much larger clone exists at a distance of one base, and base qualities are not known. Synthesis of TCR cDNA relied on 5'RACE template switching, a step that introduced a universal primer site along with unique molecular identifiers. Priming of cDNA synthesis was performed from both the TCR alpha and TCR beta constant segments. Library amplification used two PCR steps, and the second PCR step added sample barcodes and sequencing adapters. Sequencing of libraries was performed on Illumina HiSeq 2500 (2x100 bp) or NovaSeq (2x150 bp). In the authors' own workflow: Reads were demultiplexed and collapsed into UMI consensus sequences with MIGEC, and V(D)J alignment was performed with MiXCR. Vaccine-responding clonotypes were identified with edgeR using replicate PBMC samples, with FDR below 0.01 and a log2 fold change above 5 up to day 15 being required. CD4 or CD8 identity was assigned to each bulk clonotype according to whether the clonotype was present at higher abundance in the sequenced CD4 repertoire or the sequenced CD8 repertoire. The raw public data were reprocessed by TCRdb itself: fastp quality trimming at Q25, MiXCR clonotype calling, in-frame beta chains only. Each record represents a unique CDR3 protein, reported with the most common genes and DNA among its rows. The V and J calls shown here were made by TCRdb, not taken from the authors' results. Here the sample has about 150,000 distinct CDR3 sequences; approximately 6.6% occur a single time. The ten largest clones take up more than 0.6% of the sample.

This TCR was recovered from a young man who received the YFV17D yellow fever vaccine. The starting material was CD4+ T cells sorted from PBMCs, obtained 10 days after the yellow fever booster vaccination.

Read as DNA, the sequence is TGTGCCAGCAGCTGGGGGGCACTCCGCATTGATACGCAGTATTTT. Its protein product is CASSWGALRIDTQYF. The rearranged segments are TRBV7-2 and TRBJ2-3, with the D assignment possibly TRBD1 or TRBD2, given 6 matching bases for each. From the cysteine through the phenylalanine, the CDR3 covers 15 amino acids. Here the CDR3 DNA is all that survives: 45 bases in frame from base 1. Via the germline V gene, CDR1 is SGHTA and CDR2 FQGNSA. V loses 4 bases, J loses 6 bases, and the germline ends lie 17 bases apart.